Listed below are T cell receptor beta chains from one sample, sequenced in a study of T cells in Graves' hyperthyroidism and ophthalmopathy. From the multiplex PCR reads, TCRdb called clonotypes with MiXCR, one entry per CDR3 protein. The sample contains under 750,000 distinct CDR3 sequences, around 20% of which appear only once. Sequencing input: blood. The origin of the receptors is a woman aged 45-59 years with Graves' hyperthyroidism that later progressed to Graves' ophthalmopathy. Each CDR3 is given with its conserved first and last residue. Each record gives: clone size, V gene, J gene, D gene, CDR3 protein, CDR3 DNA. A D gene is named only where the DNA matches it firmly. A row's size may be missing; if present it is once, few, many or a size class.

>few|TRBV6-1|TRBJ1-2|TRBD1
CASSSTGGGGYTF
TGTGCCAGCAGTTCGACAGGGGGCGGTGGCTACACCTTC
>many|TRBV3-1|TRBJ1-4|.
CASSRDTTNEKLFF
TGTGCCAGCAGCCGGGACACAACTAATGAAAAACTGTTTTTT
>.|TRBV12-3/TRBV12-4|TRBJ1-1|.
CASSFVFLNTEAFF
TGTGCCAGCAGTTTTGTCTTTTTGAACACTGAAGCTTTCTTT
>.|TRBV27|TRBJ1-5|.
CASSMTGGQPQHF
TGTGCCAGCAGTATGACAGGTGGACAGCCCCAGCATTTT
>.|TRBV5-1|TRBJ2-2|.
CASSLKGPTGELFF
TGCGCCAGCAGCTTGAAGGGCCCAACCGGGGAGCTGTTTTTT
>.|TRBV6-2/TRBV6-3|TRBJ1-2|.
CASSYARQAYDGYTF
TGTGCCAGCAGTTACGCGCGGCAGGCATACGATGGCTACACCTTC
>many|TRBV2|TRBJ2-1|.
CASSTPDNTASYNEQFF
TGTGCCAGCAGTACTCCAGACAATACCGCTTCCTACAATGAGCAGTTCTTC
>.|TRBV7-9|TRBJ1-5|.
CASSLGRGPQHF
TGTGCCAGCAGCTTAGGGAGAGGGCCCCAGCATTTT
>many|TRBV3-1|TRBJ2-1|TRBD1
CASSQDRITGGDEQFF
TGTGCCAGCAGCCAAGATCGGATAACAGGGGGCGATGAGCAGTTCTTC
>many|TRBV3-1|TRBJ1-3|.
CASSPQGTDTIYF
TGTGCCAGCAGCCCACAGGGTACAGACACCATATATTTT
>many|TRBV11-1|TRBJ2-2|.
CASRAGTGNTGELFF
TGTGCCAGCAGGGCCGGGACGGGGAACACCGGGGAGCTGTTTTTT
>few|TRBV27|TRBJ1-1|.
CASSFLQGIEAFF
TGTGCCAGCAGTTTTTTACAGGGAATAGAAGCTTTCTTT
>few|TRBV4-1|TRBJ2-1|.
CASSQAEEQFF
TGCGCCAGCAGCCAAGCAGAGGAGCAGTTCTTC
>many|TRBV10-3|TRBJ1-1|.
CAISESSRGEGLNTEAFF
TGTGCCATCAGTGAGTCGTCTAGGGGTGAGGGCCTGAACACTGAAGCTTTCTTT
>few|TRBV6-1|TRBJ2-7|.
CASRAVYEQYF
TGTGCCAGCAGGGCAGTCTACGAGCAGTACTTC
>.|TRBV7-6|TRBJ2-7|TRBD1
CASSRDSTHEQYF
TGTGCCAGCAGCCGGGACAGTACCCACGAGCAGTACTTC
>.|TRBV20-1|TRBJ2-3|.
CSAKPAGTSSTDTQYF
TGCAGTGCTAAACCCGCCGGGACTTCAAGCACAGATACGCAGTATTTT
>few|TRBV30|TRBJ2-5|TRBD2
CAWSGQHSGGPQETQYF
TGTGCCTGGAGTGGACAACATAGCGGGGGTCCCCAAGAGACCCAGTACTTC
>.|TRBV14|TRBJ2-7|TRBD2
CASSQWAGGREQYF
TGTGCCAGCAGCCAGTGGGCGGGGGGGCGTGAGCAGTACTTC
>.|TRBV6-5|TRBJ1-1|.
CAGSYSIGRFMNTEAFF
TGTGCCGGCAGTTACTCGATAGGCAGGTTCATGAACACTGAAGCTTTCTTT
>.|TRBV14|TRBJ1-1|.
CASSAPGEAFF
TGTGCCAGCAGCGCCCCAGGTGAAGCTTTCTTT
>.|TRBV10-2|TRBJ1-4|.
CASSEVDEKLFF
TGCGCCAGCAGTGAGGTCGATGAAAAACTGTTTTTT